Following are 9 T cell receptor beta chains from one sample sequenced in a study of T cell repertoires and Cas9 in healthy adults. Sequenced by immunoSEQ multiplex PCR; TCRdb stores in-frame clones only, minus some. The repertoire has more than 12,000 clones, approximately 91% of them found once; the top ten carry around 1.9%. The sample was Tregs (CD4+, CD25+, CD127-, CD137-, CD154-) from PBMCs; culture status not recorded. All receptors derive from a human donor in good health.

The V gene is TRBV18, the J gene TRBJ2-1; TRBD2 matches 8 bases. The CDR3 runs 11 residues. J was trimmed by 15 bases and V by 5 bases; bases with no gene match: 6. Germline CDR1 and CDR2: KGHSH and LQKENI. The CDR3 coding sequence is TGTGCCAGCTCAATCGGGGGGGAGTGGTTCTTC. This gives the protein CASSIGGEWFF.

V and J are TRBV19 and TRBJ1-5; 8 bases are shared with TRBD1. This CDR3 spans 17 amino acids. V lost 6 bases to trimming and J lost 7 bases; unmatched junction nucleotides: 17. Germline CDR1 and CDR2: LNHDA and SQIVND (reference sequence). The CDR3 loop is CASSAFSGQGFGQPQHF. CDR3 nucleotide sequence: TGTGCCAGTAGCGCCTTCTCTGGACAGGGATTTGGACAGCCCCAGCATTTT. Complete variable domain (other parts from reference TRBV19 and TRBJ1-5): DGGITQSPKYLFRKEGQNVTLSCEQNLNHDAMYWYRQDPGQGLRLIYYSQIVNDFQKGDIAEGYSVSREKKESFPLTVTSAQKNPTAFYLCASSAFSGQGFGQPQHFGDGTRLSIL.

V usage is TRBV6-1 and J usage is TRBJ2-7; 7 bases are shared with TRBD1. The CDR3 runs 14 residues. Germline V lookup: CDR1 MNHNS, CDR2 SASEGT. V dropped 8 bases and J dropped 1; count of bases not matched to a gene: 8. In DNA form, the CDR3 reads TGTGCCAGCCGACCCCCGGGACAGTCCTACGAGCAGTACTTC. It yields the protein CASRPPGQSYEQYF.

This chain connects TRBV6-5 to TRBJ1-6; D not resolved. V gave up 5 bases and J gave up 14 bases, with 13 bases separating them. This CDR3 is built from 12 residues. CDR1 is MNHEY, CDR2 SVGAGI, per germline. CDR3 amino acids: CASSEARATLHF. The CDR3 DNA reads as TGTGCCAGCAGTGAAGCGAGGGCTACCCTCCACTTT.

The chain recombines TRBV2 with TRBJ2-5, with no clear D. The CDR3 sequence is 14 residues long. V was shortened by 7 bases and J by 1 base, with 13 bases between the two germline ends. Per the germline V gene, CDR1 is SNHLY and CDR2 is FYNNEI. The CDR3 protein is CASTRGRLQETQYF. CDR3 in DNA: TGTGCCAGCACCAGAGGCAGGCTCCAAGAGACCCAGTACTTC.

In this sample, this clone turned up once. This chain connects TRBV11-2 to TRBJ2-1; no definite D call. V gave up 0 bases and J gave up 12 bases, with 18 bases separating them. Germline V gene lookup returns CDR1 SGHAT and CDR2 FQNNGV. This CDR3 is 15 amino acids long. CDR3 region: CASSLDPAFGFWQFF. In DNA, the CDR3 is TGTGCCAGCAGCTTAGATCCTGCTTTTGGGTTCTGGCAGTTCTTC.

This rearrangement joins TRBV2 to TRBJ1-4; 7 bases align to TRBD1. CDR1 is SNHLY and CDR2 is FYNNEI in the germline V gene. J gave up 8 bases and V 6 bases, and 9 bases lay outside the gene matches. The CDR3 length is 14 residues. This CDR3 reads CASRRQGGSEKLFF. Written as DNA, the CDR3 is TGTGCCAGCAGACGACAGGGTGGAAGCGAAAAACTGTTTTTT.

The CDR3 sequence: CASTFRGASYTF. The CDR3 bases are TGTGCCAGCACTTTCAGGGGGGCGAGCTACACCTTC. This chain uses TRBV28 with TRBJ1-2, with 7 nucleotides matching TRBD1. The J segment lost 9 bases and the V segment lost 7 bases, leaving 8 bases of the junction unmatched. Germline CDR1 and CDR2: MDHEN and SYDVKM. The CDR3 is 12 amino acids.

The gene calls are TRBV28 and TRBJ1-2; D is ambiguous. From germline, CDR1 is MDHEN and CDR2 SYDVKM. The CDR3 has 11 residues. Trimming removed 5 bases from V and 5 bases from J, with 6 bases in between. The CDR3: CASSAFYGYTF. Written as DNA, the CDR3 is TGTGCCAGCAGTGCTTTTTATGGCTACACCTTC.